Here is one T cell receptor beta chain with its context. Profiling relied on immunoSEQ multiplex PCR, and the TCRdb table lists in-frame clones only, not all of them. The sample holds around 290,000 clones; roughly 90% are singletons and the top ten take approximately 14%. The data stem from a study of blood T cell repertoires in COVID-19. As for the study in general: Material from acute and convalescent COVID-19 was sourced from the United States, Italy and Spain. PBMCs, B-cell-depleted T cells, or T cells provided the cDNA or gDNA that made up the material.

During active infection, Seattle patients enrolled and were then monitored through disease. This receptor was taken from a woman between 70 and 85 years old with COVID-19, enrolled during active disease. Specimen: peripheral blood.

This CDR3 is CASSYGTYTEAFF. DNA for the CDR3: TGTGCCAGCAGTTATGGGACTTACACTGAAGCTTTCTTT. The chain couples TRBV27 to TRBJ1-1; possible D gene TRBD1, 5 bases. Germline loops: CDR1 MNHEY, CDR2 SMNVEV (reference sequence). The CDR3 has 13 residues. V shed 4 bases and J shed 3 bases, with 9 bases lying between them.